The next 21 T cell receptor beta chains were all read from a single sample in a study of blood T cell repertoires in COVID-19 (TCRdb year 2020). The receptor library was made with the immunoSEQ multiplex PCR assay. TCRdb holds this immuneACCESS table with in-frame rearrangements only. Some clones are missing; in checked studies, unresolved V genes explain under half, and the rest has no known cause. The sample data list fewer than 300,000 clones, and approximately 86% of these were observed just once. Clones ranked in the top ten supply 2.5% to 3.5% of the sample. Source material: peripheral blood. Source of these receptors: a woman between 18 and 30 years old with acute or convalescent COVID-19.

The chain is built from TRBV25-1 and TRBJ1-5; the D gene is possibly TRBD1 (5 bases). CDR3 length: 17 residues. Germline CDR1 MGHDK, CDR2 SYGVNS. With 1 base removed from V and 1 base from J, the gap between germline ends came to 14 bases. In DNA, the CDR3 is TGTGCCAGCAGTGAATTTAGGGCAGGGCCAAGCAATCAGCCCCAGCATTTT. Translation gives CASSEFRAGPSNQPQHF.

This clone occurred a few times. V gene TRBV11-2 combines with J gene TRBJ2-7, with D possibly being TRBD2 (5 bases). Trimming took 3 bases from V and 4 from J, leaving 16 bases between them. The CDR3 contains 15 residues. Germline V CDR1 and CDR2: SGHAT, FQNNGV. The CDR3 loop reads CASSFAGTDGYEQYF. In nucleotides, the CDR3 is TGTGCCAGCAGCTTCGCGGGTACGGATGGGTACGAGCAGTACTTC.

This clone has more than one count but fewer than ten. The chain joins TRBV6-5 to TRBJ1-1, with D possibly being TRBD1 (5 bases). V gave up 1 base and J gave up 5 bases, with 17 bases separating them. The CDR3 covers 16 residues. Germline V gene lookup returns CDR1 MNHEY and CDR2 SVGAGI. The CDR3 protein is CASSYYLGGVRTEAFF. CDR3 DNA sequence: TGTGCCAGCAGTTACTATCTTGGGGGGGTGAGAACTGAAGCTTTCTTT.

The chain joins TRBV7-8 to TRBJ2-7; D gene unclear. Looked up from germline, CDR1 is SGHVS and CDR2 is FQNEAQ. The CDR3 has 15 residues. Trimming removed 2 bases from V and 3 bases from J, with 14 bases in between. The CDR3 loop is CASSLPSVSDYEQYF. The DNA for the CDR3 is TGTGCCAGCAGCTTACCATCTGTATCAGACTACGAGCAGTACTTC.

J is TRBJ1-3 and V is TRBV2, with D possibly TRBD1 on 5 matching bases. The CDR3 is 15 residues long. Germline assignment: CDR1 SNHLY and CDR2 FYNNEI. V was trimmed by 7 bases and J by 2 bases, leaving 15 bases between them. CDR3 residues: CASKVRQRPGNTIYF. The CDR3 DNA reads as TGTGCCAGCAAGGTAAGACAGAGGCCTGGAAACACCATATATTTT.

This clone has a handful of counts. In DNA form, the CDR3 reads TGTGCCAGTAAAAAGACAGGGCCCGGGGAGCTGTTTTTT. It translates to CASKKTGPGELFF. The rearrangement joins TRBV19 to TRBJ2-2; 7 bases line up with TRBD1. The CDR3 runs 13 residues. Germline CDR1 reads LNHDA; CDR2 reads SQIVND (reference sequence). V lost 7 bases to trimming and J lost 6 bases; unmatched junction nucleotides: 5. The entire variable domain, with the rest obtained from reference TRBV19 and TRBJ2-2, is as follows: DGGITQSPKYLFRKEGQNVTLSCEQNLNHDAMYWYRQDPGQGLRLIYYSQIVNDFQKGDIAEGYSVSREKKESFPLTVTSAQKNPTAFYLCASKKTGPGELFFGEGSRLTVL.

Here the CDR3 DNA reads TGTGCCAGTAGTATAGGTTTGACTGGCGGGAGAGCCTACAATGAGCAGTTCTTC. It is translated as CASSIGLTGGRAYNEQFF. The chain employs TRBV19 and TRBJ2-1; 7 bases are shared with TRBD2. V shed 1 base, J shed 2 bases, and the junction held 11 bases outside the gene matches. CDR1 and CDR2 (germline): LNHDA, SQIVND (reference sequence). This CDR3 is built from 18 residues.

The chain couples TRBV10-3 to TRBJ2-1, with 7 bases fitting TRBD2. The germline V gene has CDR1 ENHRY and CDR2 SYGVKD. With V trimmed by 6 bases and J by 7 bases, 12 bases remained unmatched. This CDR3 has 15 residues. The CDR3 nucleotides read TGTGCCATCAGCCTCACTAGCGAACCAGGGAATGAGCAGTTCTTC. Translated, it gives CAISLTSEPGNEQFF.

The chain recombines TRBV29-1 with TRBJ2-7, with D possibly TRBD2 on 6 matching bases. CDR3 length: 14 residues. V was cut by 0 bases and J by 2 bases, with 11 bases left in between. Germline assignment: CDR1 SQVTM and CDR2 ANQGSEA. The CDR3 bases are TGCAGCGTTGAAGATGGGACGGGAGCCTACGAGCAGTACTTC. Amino acids: CSVEDGTGAYEQYF.

This rearrangement joins TRBV24-1 to TRBJ2-1; D is undetermined. Trimming pared 1 base from V and 7 bases from J, leaving 13 bases between. The CDR3 extends over 15 amino acids. Germline V lookup: CDR1 KGHDR, CDR2 SFDVKD. CDR3 sequence: CATSDLGSRLNEQFF. CDR3 coding DNA: TGTGCCACCAGTGATTTAGGTTCCAGGTTGAATGAGCAGTTCTTC.

This clone was observed a single time. V gene TRBV19 combines with J gene TRBJ2-2; 10 bases line up with TRBD2. The CDR3 spans 17 residues. The ends lost 3 bases at V and 5 bases at J; junction bases unmatched: 9. Germline V gene data show CDR1 as LNHDA and CDR2 as SQIVND (reference sequence). The CDR3 DNA reads TGTGCCAGTAGTATCACCCGCCAGCGGGAGGGGACCGGGGAGCTGTTTTTT. Residues: CASSITRQREGTGELFF.

In its sample, this clone was seen a few times. This chain uses TRBV7-8 with TRBJ2-2; D is uncertain. Germline V lookup: CDR1 SGHVS, CDR2 FQNEAQ. The CDR3 is 16 amino acids. The V gene lost 0 bases and the J gene lost 2 bases, with 10 bases spanning the gap. CDR3 nucleotides: TGTGCCAGCAGCTTAGCTGCGCTTTTTAACACCGGGGAGCTGTTTTTT. Translated: CASSLAALFNTGELFF.

This clone occurred once. The chain has TRBV7-2 and TRBJ2-2, with D perhaps TRBD2 (6 bases). Germline V CDR1 and CDR2: SGHTA, FQGNSA. V dropped 5 bases and J dropped 0 bases, with 10 bases sitting between them. The CDR3 is 15 residues long. The CDR3 reads CASSGGLPNTGELFF. DNA for the CDR3: TGTGCCAGCAGCGGGGGACTCCCGAACACCGGGGAGCTGTTTTTT.

J is TRBJ1-5 and V is TRBV7-2; 7 nucleotides agree with TRBD1. The germline V gene has CDR1 SGHTA and CDR2 FQGNSA. Losses at the gene ends were 4 bases for V and 3 bases for J; bases not matched to a gene: 12. The CDR3 is 17 residues long. The CDR3 region has the DNA TGTGCCAGCAGCTCCCTAGACTGGACAGGCCCCAATCAGCCCCAGCATTTT. It encodes CASSSLDWTGPNQPQHF.

The chain recombines TRBV29-1 with TRBJ2-7; D possibly corresponds to TRBD1 (6 bases). The CDR3 has 14 amino acids. Germline values: CDR1 SQVTM, CDR2 ANQGSEA. V was cut by 4 bases and J by 0 bases, with 13 bases left in between. The CDR3, as DNA: TGCAGCGTTGCTGGAAAGGACAGCTCCTACGAGCAGTACTTC. It translates to CSVAGKDSSYEQYF.

V and J are TRBV3-1 (or the pseudogene TRBV3-2) and TRBJ2-2, with 11 bases lining up with TRBD1. The junction had 6 bases not matched to a gene; V was cut back by 2 bases and J by 7 bases. There are 16 residues in the CDR3. Germline V lookup: CDR1 LGHDT, CDR2 YNNKEL (reference sequence). CDR3 sequence (DNA): TGTGCCAGCAGCCAATATGGGACAGGGGGTAACGGGGAGCTGTTTTTT. Translating gives CASSQYGTGGNGELFF.

The chain joins TRBV28 to TRBJ2-7; 14 bases agree with TRBD2. From germline, CDR1 is MDHEN and CDR2 SYDVKM. V lost 11 bases to trimming and J lost 5 bases; unmatched junction nucleotides: 8. The CDR3 covers 14 residues. CDR3 nucleotides: TGTGCCGGGAGAGGGACTAGCGGGAGCCACGAGCAGTACTTC. Protein product: CAGRGTSGSHEQYF.

The chain recombines TRBV7-8 with TRBJ2-7, with TRBD1 identical over 12 bases. CDR3 length: 16 residues. Per the germline V gene, CDR1 is SGHVS and CDR2 is FQNEAQ. The V segment lost 5 bases and the J segment 7 bases; nucleotides outside the gene matches: 12. The CDR3 loop reads CASSTGPGTGGWEQYF. In nucleotides, the CDR3 is TGTGCCAGCAGCACAGGCCCCGGGACAGGGGGCTGGGAGCAGTACTTC.

V usage is TRBV11-2 and J usage is TRBJ1-5; D is ambiguous. The V end lost 1 base, the J end lost 0 bases, and 7 bases lay between the germline ends. CDR3 length equals 15 residues. CDR1 and CDR2 (germline): SGHAT, FQNNGV. The CDR3 spells CASSLGRLSNQPQHF. The DNA of the CDR3 is TGTGCCAGCAGCTTAGGCAGACTTAGCAATCAGCCCCAGCATTTT.

This clone was observed a few times. The V and J genes are TRBV6-6 and TRBJ2-1, with TRBD2 identical over 11 bases. Looked up from germline, CDR1 is MNHNY and CDR2 is SVGAGI (reference sequence). The CDR3 extends over 14 amino acids. The junction had 6 bases not matched to a gene; V was cut back by 7 bases and J by 7 bases. In DNA form, the CDR3 reads TGTGCCAGCACCCCGACTAGCGGGGTAAATGAGCAGTTCTTC. This gives the protein CASTPTSGVNEQFF.

The J gene is TRBJ2-7, the V gene TRBV9; a weak D match, TRBD1 (6 bases). The CDR3 extends over 13 amino acids. Trimming shortened V by 3 bases and J by 6 bases, and 13 bases separated the two germline ends. Germline values: CDR1 SGDLS, CDR2 YYNGEE. For the CDR3, the DNA is TGTGCCAGCAGCGCGAACAGGGTTGGCGAGCAGTACTTC. Translating it yields CASSANRVGEQYF.